Listed below are T cell receptor beta chains from one sample, sequenced in a study of neoadjuvant nivolumab and ipilimumab in lung cancer. TCRdb's table, derived via immunoSEQ multiplex PCR, lists solely in-frame clones and lacks some. The sample holds 4,500 to 5,000 clones, about 70% seen once. The sample here was tumor tissue, taken after neoadjuvant nivolumab, alone or with ipilimumab, at or shortly before surgery. The receptors were gathered from an adult with non-small cell lung cancer. Each CDR3 is given with its conserved first and last residue. The order of the fields is J gene, D gene, clone size, V gene, CDR3 DNA, CDR3 protein. The D gene is left open where the match is weak. Size is omitted from some rows. Given values are once, few, many or a class for expanded clones.

j_call: TRBJ1-3; d_call: .; clone_size: .; v_call: TRBV18; cdr3_nt: TGTGCCAGCTCACCAAGCAGCTCTGGAAACACCATATATTTT; cdr3_aa: CASSPSSSGNTIYF
j_call: TRBJ1-2; d_call: TRBD1; clone_size: .; v_call: TRBV18; cdr3_nt: TGTGCCAGCTCACCACCTGGGACAGGGAGATGGGGCTACACCTTC; cdr3_aa: CASSPPGTGRWGYTF
j_call: TRBJ2-3; d_call: .; clone_size: few; v_call: TRBV10-3; cdr3_nt: TGTGCCTCGTGGGGGGGCCGGGGTGAGGGCACAGATACGCAGTATTTT; cdr3_aa: CASWGGRGEGTDTQYF
j_call: TRBJ2-7; d_call: .; clone_size: .; v_call: TRBV5-1; cdr3_nt: TGCGCCAGCAGCCGGGCCGAGGGAGAGCAGTACTTC; cdr3_aa: CASSRAEGEQYF
j_call: TRBJ1-5; d_call: .; clone_size: .; v_call: TRBV29-1; cdr3_nt: TGCAGCGTTGCCCTCCAGGGCGGGGTGGACCAGCCCCAGCATTTT; cdr3_aa: CSVALQGGVDQPQHF
j_call: TRBJ1-2; d_call: .; clone_size: .; v_call: TRBV6-6; cdr3_nt: TGTGCCAGCAGGTCTCCGGGGGCTAATGGCTACACCTTC; cdr3_aa: CASRSPGANGYTF
j_call: TRBJ1-2; d_call: .; clone_size: .; v_call: TRBV5-6; cdr3_nt: TGTGCCAGCAGCTTGGGTGGGGGCGCCGGTGGCTACACCTTC; cdr3_aa: CASSLGGGAGGYTF
j_call: TRBJ2-1; d_call: .; clone_size: .; v_call: TRBV5-5; cdr3_nt: TGTGCCAGCAGCTACAGGGTAAGGGAGCAGTTCTTC; cdr3_aa: CASSYRVREQFF
j_call: TRBJ1-6; d_call: .; clone_size: .; v_call: TRBV18; cdr3_nt: TGTGCCAGCTCACCACAACAGGGCTTTAATTCACCCCTCCACTTT; cdr3_aa: CASSPQQGFNSPLHF
j_call: TRBJ1-5; d_call: .; clone_size: .; v_call: TRBV6-5; cdr3_nt: TGTGCCAGCAGTGAACAGGGACATCAGCCCCAGCATTTT; cdr3_aa: CASSEQGHQPQHF
j_call: TRBJ1-1; d_call: .; clone_size: .; v_call: TRBV5-1; cdr3_nt: TGCGCCAGCAGTAACGAACCAGGGCTGCCTGAAGCTTTCTTT; cdr3_aa: CASSNEPGLPEAFF
j_call: TRBJ1-2; d_call: .; clone_size: .; v_call: TRBV9; cdr3_nt: TGTGCCAGCAGCGTAGGCCCCCGTGCTAACTATGGCTACACCTTC; cdr3_aa: CASSVGPRANYGYTF
j_call: TRBJ1-5; d_call: .; clone_size: few; v_call: TRBV4-1; cdr3_nt: TGCGCCAGCAGCCAAAGGGAAAATCAGCCCCAGCATTTT; cdr3_aa: CASSQRENQPQHF
j_call: TRBJ1-5; d_call: .; clone_size: .; v_call: TRBV5-1; cdr3_nt: TGCGCCAGCAGCTTGGAAGGGGATCGGCCCCAGCATTTT; cdr3_aa: CASSLEGDRPQHF
j_call: TRBJ2-2; d_call: .; clone_size: .; v_call: TRBV7-8; cdr3_nt: TGTGCCAGCACCGTGACCGGGGAGCTGTTTTTT; cdr3_aa: CASTVTGELFF
j_call: TRBJ2-1; d_call: TRBD1; clone_size: .; v_call: TRBV25-1; cdr3_nt: TGTGCCAGCAGCCAGCCTGGGCAGGGGGCTAGCAATGAGCAGTTCTTC; cdr3_aa: CASSQPGQGASNEQFF
j_call: TRBJ1-5; d_call: .; clone_size: .; v_call: TRBV28; cdr3_nt: TGTGCCAGCAGCTTGCAACAGCCCCAGCATTTT; cdr3_aa: CASSLQQPQHF
j_call: TRBJ1-1; d_call: .; clone_size: .; v_call: TRBV4-3; cdr3_nt: TGCGCCAGCAGCCAAGGGGATATTGGGGCTGAAGCTTTCTTT; cdr3_aa: CASSQGDIGAEAFF
j_call: TRBJ1-2; d_call: TRBD1; clone_size: .; v_call: TRBV29-1; cdr3_nt: TGCAGCGTCGTTTACTCTTTCCTTGGACAGGGTCGCTATGGCTACACCTTC; cdr3_aa: CSVVYSFLGQGRYGYTF
j_call: TRBJ1-3; d_call: .; clone_size: .; v_call: TRBV4-1; cdr3_nt: TGCGCCAGCAGCCCACGGGGCCGGGTTCCGTCTGGAAACACCATATATTTT; cdr3_aa: CASSPRGRVPSGNTIYF
j_call: TRBJ2-6; d_call: .; clone_size: .; v_call: TRBV29-1; cdr3_nt: TGCAGCGTTTCGGACACTTCTGGGGCCAACGTCCTGACTTTC; cdr3_aa: CSVSDTSGANVLTF
j_call: TRBJ2-3; d_call: TRBD1; clone_size: .; v_call: TRBV5-4; cdr3_nt: TGTGCCAGCAGCTTGGGCGTGACAGGGGATACGCAGTATTTT; cdr3_aa: CASSLGVTGDTQYF
j_call: TRBJ1-6; d_call: .; clone_size: .; v_call: TRBV18; cdr3_nt: TGTGCCAGCTCACTAGGGAGCAGGGAAAGTAAATCACCCCTCCACTTT; cdr3_aa: CASSLGSRESKSPLHF
j_call: TRBJ2-7; d_call: TRBD1; clone_size: few; v_call: TRBV6-1; cdr3_nt: TGTGCCAGCAGTAGGATACAGGGGAAACCCTACGAGCAGTACTTC; cdr3_aa: CASSRIQGKPYEQYF
j_call: TRBJ2-1; d_call: .; clone_size: .; v_call: TRBV5-1; cdr3_nt: TGCGCCAGCAGCTTGGGCCAGCACAATGAGCAGTTCTTC; cdr3_aa: CASSLGQHNEQFF
j_call: TRBJ1-2; d_call: .; clone_size: .; v_call: TRBV2; cdr3_nt: TGTGCCAGCAGTGCCGGGACACACAGTTCCTATGGCTACACCTTC; cdr3_aa: CASSAGTHSSYGYTF
j_call: TRBJ1-5; d_call: .; clone_size: .; v_call: TRBV6-1; cdr3_nt: TGTGCCAGCAGTGAAAGGGCGCAGCCCCAGCATTTT; cdr3_aa: CASSERAQPQHF
j_call: TRBJ2-3; d_call: .; clone_size: .; v_call: TRBV18; cdr3_nt: TGTGCCAGCTCACCACGTCAGTCTACAGATACGCAGTATTTT; cdr3_aa: CASSPRQSTDTQYF
j_call: TRBJ1-6; d_call: TRBD1; clone_size: .; v_call: TRBV9; cdr3_nt: TGTGCCAGCAGTTCGGGACAGAACTATAATTCACCCCTCCACTTT; cdr3_aa: CASSSGQNYNSPLHF
j_call: TRBJ2-1; d_call: .; clone_size: .; v_call: TRBV7-2; cdr3_nt: TGTGCCAGCAGCTCAGCTGCAACAAGCTTTGAGCAGTTCTTC; cdr3_aa: CASSSAATSFEQFF
j_call: TRBJ1-6; d_call: .; clone_size: .; v_call: TRBV11-2; cdr3_nt: TGTGCCAGCAGCTTAGGTGGGGGCACCTCCTATAATTCACCCCTCCACTTT; cdr3_aa: CASSLGGGTSYNSPLHF
j_call: TRBJ1-4; d_call: .; clone_size: medium-sized; v_call: TRBV6-1; cdr3_nt: TGTGCCAGCGGACGACAGACAACTAATGAAAAACTGTTTTTT; cdr3_aa: CASGRQTTNEKLFF
j_call: TRBJ2-6; d_call: TRBD1; clone_size: once; v_call: TRBV27; cdr3_nt: TGTGCCAGCAGTCGATTGGACAGGGTTTCCTCTGGGGCCAACGTCCTGACTTTC; cdr3_aa: CASSRLDRVSSGANVLTF
j_call: TRBJ1-2; d_call: TRBD1; clone_size: .; v_call: TRBV19; cdr3_nt: TGTGCCAGTAATTCCGGGACAGCAAATAACTATGGCTACACCTTC; cdr3_aa: CASNSGTANNYGYTF
j_call: TRBJ1-6; d_call: .; clone_size: .; v_call: TRBV27; cdr3_nt: .; cdr3_aa: CASSFFGPGVNSPLHF
j_call: TRBJ1-5; d_call: TRBD1; clone_size: .; v_call: TRBV6-6; cdr3_nt: TGTGCCAGCAGTTCGACAGGGTATAGCAATCAGCCCCAGCATTTT; cdr3_aa: CASSSTGYSNQPQHF
j_call: TRBJ2-2; d_call: .; clone_size: .; v_call: TRBV7-2; cdr3_nt: TGTGCCAGCAGCTTAATTCTGAGGACCGGGGAGCTGTTTTTT; cdr3_aa: CASSLILRTGELFF
j_call: TRBJ1-2; d_call: .; clone_size: .; v_call: TRBV5-6; cdr3_nt: TGTGCCAGCAGCTACAGGAAGAACTATGGCTACACCTTC; cdr3_aa: CASSYRKNYGYTF
j_call: TRBJ2-3; d_call: .; clone_size: .; v_call: TRBV9; cdr3_nt: TGTGCCAGCAGCGTGACCGACGACGCATTCTTCACAGATACGCAGTATTTT; cdr3_aa: CASSVTDDAFFTDTQYF